The table lists the clone carrying this T cell receptor beta chain with a few counts. Its antigen is as yet unknown. Researchers took RNA transcripts and amplified the TCR beta CDR3 regions from them. A set of HTBI primers served as the primers for a first-round RT-PCR of the TCR CDR3. TCRdb fed the multiplex PCR reads into MiXCR, producing one record per CDR3 protein. The table records about 290,000 distinct CDR3 sequences, approximately 16% of them present only once. The sample comes from a study of T cells in Graves' hyperthyroidism and ophthalmopathy. Whole-study results and caveats: Most expanded thyroid clonotypes above 0.001 recurred in blood.

V lost 1 base and J 5 bases, leaving 17 bases between the germline ends. Germline CDR1 and CDR2: GTSNPN and SVGIG (reference sequence). This CDR3 has 15 amino acids. For Graves' hyperthyroidism to be stable, ophthalmopathy could not progress within 18 months. Those patients with uncontrolled infection, other autoimmune disease, pregnancy or lactation were excluded. Source material for PBMCs was less than 12 ml fresh peripheral blood. The clonotype comes from a man aged 30 to 45 with Graves' hyperthyroidism. The chain is built from TRBV30 and TRBJ1-1; TRBD1 is a possible D gene (5 bases). The material sequenced was blood. CDR3 bases: TGTGCCTGGAGTGCAACCGGGACCTTTAAGACTGAAGCTTTCTTT. Translation gives CAWSATGTFKTEAFF.